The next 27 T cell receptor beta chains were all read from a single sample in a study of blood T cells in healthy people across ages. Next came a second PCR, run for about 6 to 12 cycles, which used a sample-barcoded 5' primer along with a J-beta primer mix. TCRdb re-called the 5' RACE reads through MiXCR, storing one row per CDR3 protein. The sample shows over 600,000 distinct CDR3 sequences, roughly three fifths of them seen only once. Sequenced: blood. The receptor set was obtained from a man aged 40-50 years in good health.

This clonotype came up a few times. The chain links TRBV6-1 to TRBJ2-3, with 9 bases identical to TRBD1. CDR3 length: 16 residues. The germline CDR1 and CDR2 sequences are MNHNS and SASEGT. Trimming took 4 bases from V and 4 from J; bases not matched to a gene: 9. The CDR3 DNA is TGTGCCAGCAGTGGAGGCCTAGGGACAGGGTCAGATACGCAGTATTTT. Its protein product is CASSGGLGTGSDTQYF.

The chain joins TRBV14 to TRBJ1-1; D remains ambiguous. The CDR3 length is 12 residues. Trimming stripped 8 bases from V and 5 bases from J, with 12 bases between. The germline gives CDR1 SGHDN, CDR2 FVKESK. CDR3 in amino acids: CASGRWWTEAFF. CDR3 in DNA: TGTGCCAGCGGAAGGTGGTGGACTGAAGCTTTCTTT. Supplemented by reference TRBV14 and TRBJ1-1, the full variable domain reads EAGVTQFPSHSVIEKGQTVTLRCDPISGHDNLYWYRRVMGKEIKFLLHFVKESKQDESGMPNNRFLAERTGGTYSTLKVQPAELEDSGVYFCASGRWWTEAFFGQGTRLTVV.

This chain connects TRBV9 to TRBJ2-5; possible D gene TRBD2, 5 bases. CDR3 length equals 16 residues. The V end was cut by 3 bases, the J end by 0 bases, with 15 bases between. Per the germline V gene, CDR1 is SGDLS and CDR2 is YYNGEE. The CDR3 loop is CASSAPPGLYQETQYF. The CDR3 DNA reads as TGTGCCAGCAGCGCGCCACCGGGATTGTACCAAGAGACCCAGTACTTC.

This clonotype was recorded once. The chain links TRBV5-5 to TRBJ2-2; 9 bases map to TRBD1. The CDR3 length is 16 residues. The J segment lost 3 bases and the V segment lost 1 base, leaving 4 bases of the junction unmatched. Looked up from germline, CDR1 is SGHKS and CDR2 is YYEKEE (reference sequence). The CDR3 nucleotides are TGTGCCAGCAGCTTGCGGGACAGGGTGGACACCGGGGAGCTGTTTTTT. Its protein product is CASSLRDRVDTGELFF.

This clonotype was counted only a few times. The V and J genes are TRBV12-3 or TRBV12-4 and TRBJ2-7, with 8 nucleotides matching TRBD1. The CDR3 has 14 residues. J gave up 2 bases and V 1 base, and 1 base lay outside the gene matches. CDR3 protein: CASSLGGQAYEQYF. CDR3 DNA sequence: TGTGCCAGCAGTTTAGGGGGACAGGCCTACGAGCAGTACTTC.

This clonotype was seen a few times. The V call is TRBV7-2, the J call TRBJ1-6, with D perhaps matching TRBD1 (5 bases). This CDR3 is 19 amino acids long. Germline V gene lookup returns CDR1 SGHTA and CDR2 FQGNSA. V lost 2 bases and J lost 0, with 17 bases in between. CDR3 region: CASSLFGGEGFSYNSPLHF. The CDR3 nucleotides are TGTGCCAGCAGCTTATTTGGCGGGGAGGGGTTCTCCTATAATTCACCCCTCCACTTT.

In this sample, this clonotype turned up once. The CDR3 DNA sequence: TGCGCCAGCAGCCAACTAGCGGGCTCGAACACCGGGGAGCTGTTTTTT. It yields the protein CASSQLAGSNTGELFF. V is TRBV4-3 and J is TRBJ2-2; 8 bases map to TRBD2. The germline CDR1 and CDR2 sequences are LGHNA and YSLEER. Germline trimming cut 2 bases from V and 0 bases from J; bases unmatched to any gene: 2. CDR3 size: 16 residues.

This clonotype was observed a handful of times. The CDR3 coding sequence is TGCAGTGCTAGACGGTTGAGACGGGAAGTCTCCTACGAGCAGTACTTC. Amino acids: CSARRLRREVSYEQYF. The genes are TRBV20-1 and TRBJ2-5, with D possibly being TRBD2 (5 bases). The end of the DNA is better explained by TRBJ2-7, so the J call may be wrong. The CDR3 spans 16 residues. Germline lookup yields CDR1 DFQATT and CDR2 SNEGSKA (reference sequence).

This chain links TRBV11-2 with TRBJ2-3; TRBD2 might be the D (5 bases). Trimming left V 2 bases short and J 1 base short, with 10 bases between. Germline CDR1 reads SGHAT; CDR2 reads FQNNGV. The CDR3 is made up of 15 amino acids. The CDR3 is CASSLSLSGTDTQYF. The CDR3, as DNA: TGTGCCAGCAGCTTAAGTCTTAGCGGCACAGATACGCAGTATTTT.

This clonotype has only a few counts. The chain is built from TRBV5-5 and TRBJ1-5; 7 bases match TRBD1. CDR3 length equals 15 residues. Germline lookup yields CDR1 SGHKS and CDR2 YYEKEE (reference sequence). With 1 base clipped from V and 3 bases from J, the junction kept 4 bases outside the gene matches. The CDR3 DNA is TGTGCCAGCAGCTTGCGACAGGGTTTCAATCAGCCCCAGCATTTT. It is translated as CASSLRQGFNQPQHF.

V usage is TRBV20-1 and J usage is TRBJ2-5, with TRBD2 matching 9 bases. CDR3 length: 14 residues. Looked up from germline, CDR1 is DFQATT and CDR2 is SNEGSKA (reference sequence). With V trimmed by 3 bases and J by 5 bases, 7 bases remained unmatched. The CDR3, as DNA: TGCAGTGCTAGTCTAGCGGGGCGGTCGGAGACCCAGTACTTC. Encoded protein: CSASLAGRSETQYF.

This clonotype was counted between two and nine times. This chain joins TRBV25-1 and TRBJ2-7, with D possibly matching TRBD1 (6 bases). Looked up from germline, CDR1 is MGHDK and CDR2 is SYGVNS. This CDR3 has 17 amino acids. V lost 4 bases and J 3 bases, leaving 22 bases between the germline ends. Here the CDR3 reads CASSGRPACDRYYEQYF. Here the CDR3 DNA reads TGTGCCAGCAGTGGACGGCCCGCCTGTGACAGGTACTACGAGCAGTACTTC.

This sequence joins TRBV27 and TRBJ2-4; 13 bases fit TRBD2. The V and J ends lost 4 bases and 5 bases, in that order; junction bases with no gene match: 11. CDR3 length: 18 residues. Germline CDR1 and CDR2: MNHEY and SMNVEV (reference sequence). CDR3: CASSSRTSGGPWENIQYF. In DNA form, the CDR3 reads TGTGCCAGCAGTTCCCGGACTAGCGGGGGACCTTGGGAAAACATTCAGTACTTC.

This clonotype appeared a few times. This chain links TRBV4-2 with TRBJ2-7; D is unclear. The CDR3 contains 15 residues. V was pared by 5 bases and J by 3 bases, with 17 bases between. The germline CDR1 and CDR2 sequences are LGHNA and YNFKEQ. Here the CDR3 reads CASSTRAGPLYEQYF. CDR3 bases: TGTGCCAGCAGCACCCGCGCCGGTCCTCTCTACGAGCAGTACTTC.

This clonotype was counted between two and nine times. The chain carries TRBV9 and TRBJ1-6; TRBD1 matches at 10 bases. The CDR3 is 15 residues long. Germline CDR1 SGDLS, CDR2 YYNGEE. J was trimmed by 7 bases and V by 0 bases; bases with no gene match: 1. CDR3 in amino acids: CASSVGGQGNSPLHF. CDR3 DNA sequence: TGTGCCAGCAGCGTAGGGGGACAGGGGAATTCACCCCTCCACTTT.

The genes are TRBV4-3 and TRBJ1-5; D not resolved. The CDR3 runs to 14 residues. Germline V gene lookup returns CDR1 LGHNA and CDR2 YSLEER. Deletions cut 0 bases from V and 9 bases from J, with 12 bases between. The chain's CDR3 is CASSQDSSGRPQHF. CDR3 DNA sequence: TGCGCCAGCAGCCAAGATAGCTCGGGTCGGCCCCAGCATTTT.

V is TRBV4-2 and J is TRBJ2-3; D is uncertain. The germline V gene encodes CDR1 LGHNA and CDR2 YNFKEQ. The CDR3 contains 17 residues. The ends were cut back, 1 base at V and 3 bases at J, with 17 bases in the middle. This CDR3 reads CASSQATTLKGTDTQYF. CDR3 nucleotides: TGTGCCAGCAGCCAAGCGACCACGCTAAAAGGGACAGATACGCAGTATTTT.

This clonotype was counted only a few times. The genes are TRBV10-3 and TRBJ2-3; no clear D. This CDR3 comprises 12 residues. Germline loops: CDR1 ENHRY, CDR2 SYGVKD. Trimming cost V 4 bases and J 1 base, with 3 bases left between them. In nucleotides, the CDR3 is TGTGCCATCAGTGCTGGCACAGATACGCAGTATTTT. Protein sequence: CAISAGTDTQYF.

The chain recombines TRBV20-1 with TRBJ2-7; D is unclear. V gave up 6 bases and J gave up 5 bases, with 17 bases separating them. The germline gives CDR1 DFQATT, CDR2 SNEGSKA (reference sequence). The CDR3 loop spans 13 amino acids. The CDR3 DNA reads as TGCAGTGCCAGACCTTCCGGCAGGAACGAGCAGTACTTC. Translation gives CSARPSGRNEQYF.

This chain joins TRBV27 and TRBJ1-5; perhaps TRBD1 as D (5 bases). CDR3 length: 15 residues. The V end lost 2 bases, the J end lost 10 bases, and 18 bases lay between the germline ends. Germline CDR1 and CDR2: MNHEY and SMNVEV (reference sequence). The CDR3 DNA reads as TGTGCCAGCAGTTTAGAGGTTGGGTGGGGGAATCCCCAGCATTTT. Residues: CASSLEVGWGNPQHF.

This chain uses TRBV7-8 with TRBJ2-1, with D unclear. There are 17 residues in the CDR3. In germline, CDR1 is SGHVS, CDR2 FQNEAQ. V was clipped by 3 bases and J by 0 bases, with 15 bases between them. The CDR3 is CASSFRRGRSSYNEQFF. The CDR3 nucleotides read TGTGCCAGCAGCTTCCGTAGAGGACGAAGCTCCTACAATGAGCAGTTCTTC.

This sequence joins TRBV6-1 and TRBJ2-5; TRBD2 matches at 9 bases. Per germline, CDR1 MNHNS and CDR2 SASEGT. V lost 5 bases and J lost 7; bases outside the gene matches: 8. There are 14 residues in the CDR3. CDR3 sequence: CASSTAGGVGTQYF. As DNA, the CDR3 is TGTGCCAGCAGTACAGCGGGGGGCGTAGGGACCCAGTACTTC.

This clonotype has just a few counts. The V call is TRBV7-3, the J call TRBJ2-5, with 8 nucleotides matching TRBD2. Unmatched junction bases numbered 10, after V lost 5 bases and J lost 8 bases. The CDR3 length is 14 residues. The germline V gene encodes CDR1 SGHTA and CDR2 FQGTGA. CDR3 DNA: TGTGCCAGCAGCGAAAGCGGGGGACCGGGCACCCAGTACTTC. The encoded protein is CASSESGGPGTQYF.

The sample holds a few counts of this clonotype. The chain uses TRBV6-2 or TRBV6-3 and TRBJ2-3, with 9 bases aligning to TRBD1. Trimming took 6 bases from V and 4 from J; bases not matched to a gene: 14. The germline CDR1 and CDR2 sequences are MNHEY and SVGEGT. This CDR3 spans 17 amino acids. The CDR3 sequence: CASSQRERDRDPDTQYF. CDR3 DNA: TGTGCCAGCAGCCAAAGGGAACGGGACAGGGACCCAGATACGCAGTATTTT.

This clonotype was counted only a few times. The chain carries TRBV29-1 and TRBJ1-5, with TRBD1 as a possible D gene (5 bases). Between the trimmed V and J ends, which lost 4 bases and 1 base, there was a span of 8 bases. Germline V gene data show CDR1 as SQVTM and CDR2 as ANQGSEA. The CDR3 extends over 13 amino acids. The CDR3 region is CSVVSGSNQPQHF. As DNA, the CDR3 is TGCAGCGTTGTGTCAGGGAGCAATCAGCCCCAGCATTTT. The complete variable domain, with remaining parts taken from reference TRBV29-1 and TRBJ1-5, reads SAVISQKPSRDICQRGTSLTIQCQVDSQVTMMFWYRQQPGQSLTLIATANQGSEATYESGFVIDKFPISRPNLTFSTLTVSNMSPEDSSIYLCSVVSGSNQPQHFGDGTRLSIL.

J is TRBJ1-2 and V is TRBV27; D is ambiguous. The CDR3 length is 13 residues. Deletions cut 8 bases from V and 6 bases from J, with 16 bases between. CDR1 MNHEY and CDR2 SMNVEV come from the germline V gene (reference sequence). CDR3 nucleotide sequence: TGTGCCAGCCGCCACGAGTATGTGGATGGCTACACCTTC. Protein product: CASRHEYVDGYTF.

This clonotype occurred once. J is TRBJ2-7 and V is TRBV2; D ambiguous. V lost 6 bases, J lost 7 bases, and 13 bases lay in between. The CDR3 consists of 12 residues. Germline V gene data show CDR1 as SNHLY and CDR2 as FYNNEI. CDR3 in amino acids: CASRTTSREQYF. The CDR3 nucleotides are TGTGCCAGCAGGACAACAAGTCGGGAGCAGTACTTC.